This T cell receptor (beta chain) was identified during a study of T cells after yellow fever vaccination (dated by TCRdb to 2018 to 2020). Some background on the complete study: The SMART-Seq v4 Ultra Low Input RNA kit was used to prepare libraries from fractions with low cell numbers. To follow T-cell clones before and after primary and booster YFV17D yellow fever vaccination, bulk TCR alpha and beta repertoires were sequenced over time. Blood samples were taken at several timepoints before and after primary and secondary immunization, and bulk PBMC replicates and cell subsets were isolated. Two healthy male donors made up the cohort, one aged 18 to 29 years and the other aged 30 to 39 years.

V loses 4 bases at its end and J loses 4 bases; junction bases beyond the gene matches: 6. The germline V gene yields MGHDK for CDR1 and SYGVNS for CDR2. The CDR3, cysteine through phenylalanine, is 14 amino acids long. Only CDR3 DNA remains: 42 bases, in frame from the first base. Results and caveats for the whole study, not just this receptor: The secondary T-cell response was weaker than the primary response but faster, peaking on day 5 instead of day 15. FACS-sorted repertoires could contain abundant contaminating clonotypes from the bulk population, so computational filtering was required. A small fraction of clonotypes appeared in both the CD4 and CD8 compartments, likely as a result of convergent recombination. Because only two donors were included in the study, the extent to which the findings can be generalized is limited. After the booster, most clones that had expanded after primary vaccination were detected again (almost 97% of CD4 and around nine tenths of CD8), suggesting broad maintenance of memory.

The meaning of the sample's treatment or condition label: live attenuated yellow fever vaccine strain. A standard Ficoll-Paque protocol was used to isolate PBMCs from peripheral blood. CD4 and CD8 T-cell fractions were isolated with Dynabeads CD4 and CD8 positive selection kits. RNA was extracted with TriZol from bulk PBMCs, CD4 and CD8 fractions, and dextramer-positive and dextramer-negative fractions. TCRdb names Illumina NovaSeq 6000 as the instrument used. TCR cDNA was made using 5'RACE template switching, a step that added a universal primer site and unique molecular identifiers. cDNA synthesis was primed from both the TCR alpha and TCR beta constant segments. Libraries were amplified in two PCR steps, with sample barcodes and sequencing adapters added in the second step. Sequencing of libraries was done on Illumina HiSeq 2500 (2x100 bp) or NovaSeq (2x150 bp). From the authors' description of their analysis: Demultiplexing of reads and collapsing into UMI consensus sequences were performed with MIGEC, and V(D)J alignment was carried out with MiXCR. Clonotypes responding to the vaccine were identified with edgeR on replicate PBMC samples, with the criteria of FDR below 0.01 and a log2 fold change above 5 up to day 15. Each bulk clonotype was labeled CD4 or CD8 based on which sequenced repertoire, CD4 or CD8, contained the clonotype at higher abundance. In-frame beta chains were kept once TCRdb had trimmed the public reads at Q25 with fastp and called clones with MiXCR. Each CDR3 protein appears once, grouped with its most common genes and DNA. These V and J calls originate from TCRdb's pipeline instead of the authors' own analysis. This sample is represented by 150,000 to 200,000 distinct CDR3 sequences; about 11% of them were singletons. The top ten constitute approximately 34% of the sample.

This clonotype occurred a few times. Its antigen is currently not known. It has no much larger one-base neighbor in the sample; base qualities were not kept. The input for sequencing was CD8+ T cells sorted from PBMCs, taken 15 days after the yellow fever booster vaccination. The sequence joins TRBV25-1 to TRBJ1-2, with 7 bases matching TRBD1. The receptor comes from a young man who received the YFV17D yellow fever vaccine. CDR3 reads: CASSGQTGLYGYTF. The nucleotide sequence reads TGTGCCAGCAGTGGCCAGACAGGGCTCTATGGCTACACCTTC.